The sequence of this T cell receptor (beta chain) was determined in a study of early T cells in non-severe SARS-CoV-2 infection. This clonotype was counted ten times or more. TCRdb passed the 5' RACE reads through MiXCR, listing each CDR3 protein once. In the table there are more than 20,000 distinct CDR3 sequences, about 4% of which are singletons. With V trimmed by 8 bases and J by 5 bases, 14 bases remained unmatched. Germline CDR1 reads MNHNY; CDR2 reads SVGAGI (reference sequence). CDR3 length: 15 residues. This sequence originates from an adult who was a healthcare worker with PCR-confirmed SARS-CoV-2 infection or an uninfected control (not recorded which). Sequencing was carried out using whole blood. The V gene is TRBV6-6, the J gene TRBJ2-5; the match to TRBD2 covers 7 bases. Here the CDR3 DNA reads TGTGCCAGCCGCAAATTAGCGGGCGAGTGGGAGACCCAGTACTTC. This codes for CASRKLAGEWETQYF.